Below are 27 T cell receptor beta chains sequenced from a single sample in a study of regulatory T cells in long-lasting Graves disease. Both iRepertoire HTBI primers and Arm-PCR of CDR3 regions were used to build the TCR beta libraries. One entry per CDR3 protein, called by TCRdb with MiXCR from the multiplex PCR reads. The data hold around 250,000 distinct CDR3 sequences, with about 19% observed a single time. Noted time point: newly diagnosed GD, antithyroid drugs for less than 3 months. The TCR library was made from RNA that had been extracted from PBMCs in TRIzol. Sequencing was performed on peripheral blood mononuclear cells (PBMCs), taken at new diagnosis, from a patient treated with antithyroid drugs. All receptors derive from a female donor with Graves disease.

V and J are TRBV2 and TRBJ1-2; D is ambiguous. Looked up from germline, CDR1 is SNHLY and CDR2 is FYNNEI. This CDR3 has 16 residues. The V and J ends lost 5 bases and 5 bases respectively, with 21 bases between them. The chain's CDR3 is CASSYSRGRRDYGYTF. CDR3 sequence (DNA): TGTGCCAGCAGTTACTCTCGCGGCCGCCGAGATTATGGCTACACCTTC.

The sample holds many counts of this clonotype. J is TRBJ1-6 and V is TRBV7-9; unclear D gene. The CDR3 is 15 amino acids. Germline CDR1 SEHNR, CDR2 FQNEAQ (reference sequence). The V end was cut by 5 bases, the J end by 7 bases, with 15 bases between. As DNA, the CDR3 is TGTGCCAGCAGCCTAAGAGGCAGCGAGAATTCACCCCTCCACTTT. This encodes CASSLRGSENSPLHF.

This clonotype showed up many times. Mismatch with germline at one junction end may stem from a read error. This sequence joins TRBV5-1 and TRBJ1-2; D ambiguous. The CDR3 is 15 residues long. Germline V gene lookup returns CDR1 SGHRS and CDR2 YFSETQ. CDR3 loop: CASSLAAQAGYGYTF. Here the CDR3 DNA reads TGTGCCAGCAGCTTGGCCGCGCAGGCGGGCTATGGCTACACCTTC.

This clonotype has ten or more counts. This chain links TRBV10-3 with TRBJ1-1, with D maybe TRBD1 (5 bases). Germline V gene data show CDR1 as ENHRY and CDR2 as SYGVKD. Between the trimmed V and J ends, which lost 6 bases and 3 bases, there was a span of 14 bases. The CDR3 length is 14 residues. CDR3 sequence: CAIRGRDSHTEAFF. The CDR3 DNA reads TGTGCCATCAGGGGGAGAGACAGCCACACTGAAGCTTTCTTT.

The chain joins TRBV4-2 to TRBJ2-3; either TRBD1 or TRBD2 may fit D (5 bases each). Germline-derived CDR1 and CDR2 are LGHNA and YNFKEQ. V lost 0 bases to trimming and J lost 2 bases, with 9 bases between them. CDR3 length: 15 residues. The CDR3, as DNA: TGTGCCAGCAGCCAAGAGGGGGTTTTCACAGATACGCAGTATTTT. It translates to CASSQEGVFTDTQYF.

This clonotype was counted between two and nine times. The chain uses TRBV28 and TRBJ2-1, with TRBD2 identical over 8 bases. This CDR3 contains 16 residues. Germline V gene lookup returns CDR1 MDHEN and CDR2 SYDVKM. Trimming took 6 bases from V and 5 from J; bases not matched to a gene: 12. The CDR3 protein is CASSTAGRGANNEQFF. CDR3 in DNA: TGTGCCAGCAGCACCGCGGGGCGGGGGGCTAACAATGAGCAGTTCTTC.

This clonotype was observed many times. The rearrangement joins TRBV12-3 or TRBV12-4 to TRBJ2-1; D tentatively reads TRBD1 or TRBD2 (6 bases each). The CDR3 is 15 residues long. The V and J ends lost 0 bases and 5 bases respectively, with 11 bases between them. The CDR3 DNA sequence: TGTGCCAGCAGTTTAGCAGGAGGGGGAAACAATGAGCAGTTCTTC. It codes for CASSLAGGGNNEQFF.

Remarks on this clonotype: A much larger clone sits a single nucleotide away, making a read error possible. The rearrangement uses TRBV7-9 and TRBJ2-1, with a possible D match to TRBD1 (5 bases). From germline, CDR1 is SEHNR and CDR2 FQNEAQ (reference sequence). Deletions cut 5 bases from V and 10 bases from J, with 15 bases between. The length of the CDR3 is 13 residues. CDR3 nucleotide sequence: TGTGCCAGCAGCACCCTGGACAAATACGAGCAGTTCTTC. Translating gives CASSTLDKYEQFF.

This clonotype was detected many times. The rearrangement uses TRBV16 and TRBJ1-1; D not resolved. V was cut by 0 bases and J by 3 bases, with 5 bases left in between. The CDR3 consists of 13 residues. Germline CDR1 is KGHSY and CDR2 is FQNENV. CDR3 DNA sequence: TGTGCCAGCAGCCAATCAGGGTACACTGAAGCTTTCTTT. Translation gives CASSQSGYTEAFF.

This clonotype has a count of ten or more. This chain uses TRBV20-1 with TRBJ2-2; D may be TRBD2 (6 bases). V was shortened by 3 bases and J by 1 base, with 9 bases between the two germline ends. Germline V CDR1 and CDR2: DFQATT, SNEGSKA (reference sequence). The CDR3 totals 14 residues. CDR3 sequence (DNA): TGCAGTGCTAGGCCCGGGGGGAACACCGGGGAGCTGTTTTTT. It is translated as CSARPGGNTGELFF.

This clonotype was counted a few times. The chain employs TRBV20-1 and TRBJ2-7, with 7 bases lining up with TRBD1. The V gene end was trimmed by 6 bases and the J gene end by 7 bases; junction bases not matched to a gene: 18. CDR1 is DFQATT, CDR2 SNEGSKA, per germline (reference sequence). This CDR3 contains 15 residues. CDR3 DNA: TGCAGTGCCACACCAGTGGGGGCCAGGGGGTTTGAGCAGTACTTC. Protein product: CSATPVGARGFEQYF.

This clonotype was observed at least ten times. V and J are TRBV19 and TRBJ1-1; D is undetermined. The CDR3 runs 13 residues. Deletions cut 9 bases from V and 0 bases from J, with 11 bases between. The germline gives CDR1 LNHDA, CDR2 SQIVND (reference sequence). The DNA for the CDR3 is TGTGCCAGCAGCTCCCGATTGAACACTGAAGCTTTCTTT. Translated, it gives CASSSRLNTEAFF.

The chain has TRBV13 and TRBJ1-2; 10 bases fit TRBD1. Germline CDR1 is PRHDT and CDR2 is FYEKMQ (reference sequence). The CDR3 spans 16 residues. V lost 7 bases to trimming and J lost 1 base; unmatched junction nucleotides: 9. CDR3 DNA: TGTGCCAGCACGTCTCCACGGACAGGGGGTAACTATGGCTACACCTTC. This translates into CASTSPRTGGNYGYTF. Looking up the rest from reference TRBV13 and TRBJ1-2 gives the full variable domain: AAGVIQSPRHLIKEKRETATLKCYPIPRHDTVYWYQQGPGQDPQFLISFYEKMQSDKGSIPDRFSAQQFSDYHSELNMSSLELGDSALYFCASTSPRTGGNYGYTFGSGTRLTVV.

This clonotype has at least ten counts. V usage is TRBV7-2 and J usage is TRBJ2-7; tentatively, D is TRBD2 (5 bases). The ends were cut back, 5 bases at V and 4 bases at J, with 12 bases in the middle. CDR3 size: 13 residues. In germline, CDR1 is SGHTA, CDR2 FQGNSA. In DNA, the CDR3 is TGTGCCAGCAGCCCGCGAGGGAGATACGAGCAGTACTTC. As protein: CASSPRGRYEQYF.

This clonotype showed up many times. The V call is TRBV11-2, the J call TRBJ2-1, with D possibly TRBD1 on 6 matching bases. The germline V gene encodes CDR1 SGHAT and CDR2 FQNNGV. V lost 0 bases and J lost 8, with 17 bases in between. The CDR3 contains 16 residues. CDR3: CASSLDVGATDDEQFF. The CDR3, as DNA: TGTGCCAGCAGCTTAGATGTGGGGGCCACTGACGATGAGCAGTTCTTC.

This clonotype showed up just once. V gene TRBV4-2 combines with J gene TRBJ2-2; D tentatively fits TRBD1 or TRBD2 (7 bases each). The CDR3 contains 16 residues. Trimming removed 1 base from V and 1 base from J, with 10 bases in between. The germline CDR1 and CDR2 sequences are LGHNA and YNFKEQ. The CDR3 nucleotides are TGTGCCAGCAGCCAAGCAGGGGGGGGGAACACCGGGGAGCTGTTTTTT. Translated: CASSQAGGGNTGELFF.

The table lists this clonotype with a few counts. The genes are TRBV24-1 and TRBJ2-1, with a weak D call TRBD1 (6 bases). Trimming removed 3 bases from V and 7 bases from J, with 9 bases in between. Germline CDR1 and CDR2: KGHDR and SFDVKD. There are 13 residues in the CDR3. The CDR3 DNA is TGTGCCACCAGTGATCCCGGACAGAATGAGCAGTTCTTC. Encoded protein: CATSDPGQNEQFF.

This rearrangement joins TRBV27 to TRBJ2-7, with D perhaps TRBD2 (6 bases). V was clipped by 4 bases and J by 7 bases, with 11 bases between them. Germline CDR1 and CDR2: MNHEY and SMNVEV (reference sequence). CDR3 length: 12 residues. The CDR3 here is CASSWKGREQYF. CDR3 bases: TGTGCCAGCAGTTGGAAAGGGAGGGAGCAGTACTTC.

Remarks on this clonotype: Possible read error: a much larger clone is one base away. This chain joins TRBV6-2 or TRBV6-3 and TRBJ1-1; D remains ambiguous. The CDR3 is 14 residues long. V shed 5 bases and J shed 4 bases, with 14 bases lying between them. Germline assignment: CDR1 MNHEY and CDR2 SVGEGT. In DNA form, the CDR3 reads TGTGCCAGCAGTCGCTCAAGATTGAGCACTGAAGCTTTCTTT. This encodes CASSRSRLSTEAFF.

Of note for this clonotype: This may stem from a read error, because a much larger clone lies one nucleotide away. CDR3 amino acids: CSVEGAGLGCTF. For the CDR3, the DNA is TGCAGCGTTGAGGGGGCAGGCCTCGGCTGCACCTTC. The chain recombines TRBV29-1 with TRBJ1-2, with a possible D match to TRBD1 (6 bases). CDR1 SQVTM and CDR2 ANQGSEA come from the germline V gene. CDR3 length equals 12 residues.

In its sample, this clonotype was seen many times. One junction end does not reproduce the germline sequence, and a read error may be involved. DNA for the CDR3: TGTGCCAGCAGCGAGGGGGGGTTTTTGACCGGGGAGCTGTTTTTT. It specifies CASSEGGFLTGELFF. The chain couples TRBV5-1 to TRBJ2-2; D is possibly TRBD2 (7 bases). CDR3 length equals 15 residues. From germline, CDR1 is SGHRS and CDR2 YFSETQ. Looking up the rest from reference TRBV5-1 and TRBJ2-2 gives the full variable domain: KAGVTQTPRYLIKTRGQQVTLSCSPISGHRSVSWYQQTPGQGLQFLFEYFSETQRNKGNFPGRFSGRQFSNSRSEMNVSTLELGDSALYLCASSEGGFLTGELFFGEGSRLTVL.

This clonotype was recorded at least ten times. The chain employs TRBV3-1 and TRBJ2-5; D is unclear. The germline V gene encodes CDR1 LGHDT and CDR2 YNNKEL (reference sequence). The CDR3 has 11 residues. V was pared by 1 base and J by 7 bases, with 4 bases between. The CDR3 reads CASSQARTQYF. The CDR3 DNA sequence: TGTGCCAGCAGCCAAGCTAGGACCCAGTACTTC.

The chain couples TRBV29-1 to TRBJ2-2; 10 bases line up with TRBD2. CDR3 size: 17 residues. Trimming at V came to 5 bases and at J to 0 bases, leaving 9 bases not matched to a gene. Germline CDR1 reads SQVTM; CDR2 reads ANQGSEA. CDR3 amino acids: CSVLAGTSVSNTGELFF. The CDR3 DNA reads TGCAGCGTTTTAGCCGGGACTAGCGTTTCGAACACCGGGGAGCTGTTTTTT.

This clonotype was seen repeatedly, ten times or more. The chain combines TRBV5-1 with TRBJ2-5; 14 nucleotides match TRBD2. Trimming cost V 0 bases and J 4 bases; bases outside gene matches: 5. Germline-derived CDR1 and CDR2 are SGHRS and YFSETQ. The CDR3 extends over 17 amino acids. CDR3 in DNA: TGCGCCAGCAGCTTGGGGACTAGCGGGAGGCAACTAGAGACCCAGTACTTC. Translation gives CASSLGTSGRQLETQYF. Filled out from reference TRBV5-1 and TRBJ2-5, the complete variable domain reads KAGVTQTPRYLIKTRGQQVTLSCSPISGHRSVSWYQQTPGQGLQFLFEYFSETQRNKGNFPGRFSGRQFSNSRSEMNVSTLELGDSALYLCASSLGTSGRQLETQYFGPGTRLLVL.

Comments on this clonotype: A single base is all that separates this from a far larger clone, so a read error is likely. This rearrangement joins TRBV7-9 to TRBJ2-1, with 8 positions matching TRBD2. V trimming: 5 bases; J trimming: 7 bases; junction bases outside the gene matches: 10. There are 15 residues in the CDR3. Per the germline V gene, CDR1 is SEHNR and CDR2 is FQNEAQ (reference sequence). CDR3 in DNA: TGTGCCAGCAGCAAGACAGCGGGAGTTAAGAATGAGCAGTTCTTC. This codes for CASSKTAGVKNEQFF.

This clonotype was found many times. This chain joins TRBV19 and TRBJ2-2; weak D call: TRBD2 (5 bases). The CDR3 sequence is 15 residues long. Trimming took off 3 bases at V and 0 bases at J, with 8 bases between the two ends. Germline-derived CDR1 and CDR2 are LNHDA and SQIVND (reference sequence). The CDR3 bases are TGTGCCAGTAGTATCGCTAGCCCGAACACCGGGGAGCTGTTTTTT. Translating it yields CASSIASPNTGELFF.

The chain carries TRBV7-3 and TRBJ2-3; TRBD2 might be the D (6 bases). The CDR3 covers 15 residues. Per germline, CDR1 SGHTA and CDR2 FQGTGA. Trimming cost V 5 bases and J 2 bases, with 14 bases left between them. This CDR3 is CASSPGLGTTDTQYF. CDR3 nucleotide sequence: TGTGCCAGCAGCCCGGGACTTGGGACCACAGATACGCAGTATTTT.